These 4 T cell receptor beta chains share one sample of origin, sequenced in a study of cytomegalovirus exposure and HLA in healthy donors. Libraries were prepared by immunoSEQ multiplex PCR; TCRdb keeps only in-frame clonotypes and omits some of them. Of about 43,000 clones listed, 80% to 95% are singletons. The specimen sequenced was PBMCs. These TCRs come from a man between 18 and 29 years old in good health and CMV-seronegative.

The chain recombines TRBV4-3 with TRBJ2-3, with 11 bases identical to TRBD2. Trimming took 4 bases from V and 1 from J; bases not matched to a gene: 4. Germline V gene data show CDR1 as LGHNA and CDR2 as YSLEER. The CDR3 runs 16 residues. The CDR3 reads CASSPGTSGRTDTQYF. CDR3 nucleotides: TGCGCCAGCAGCCCGGGGACTAGCGGCCGCACAGATACGCAGTATTTT.

CDR3 protein: CASSLAGISSYNEQFF. CDR3 nucleotides: TGTGCCAGCAGCTTGGCCGGGATCAGCTCCTACAATGAGCAGTTCTTC. V gene TRBV5-4 combines with J gene TRBJ2-1, with D possibly being TRBD2 (5 bases). This CDR3 comprises 16 residues. V was pared by 0 bases and J by 0 bases, with 10 bases between. Per the germline V gene, CDR1 is SGHNT and CDR2 is YYREEE (reference sequence).

This chain connects TRBV11-2 to TRBJ1-6; D gene unclear. The CDR3 extends over 17 amino acids. Germline-derived CDR1 and CDR2 are SGHAT and FQNNGV. V was cut by 3 bases and J by 4 bases, with 16 bases left in between. The CDR3 DNA reads TGTGCCAGCAGCTTTTGGGGAGGTTCCCTTTATAATTCACCCCTCCACTTT. Its translation is CASSFWGGSLYNSPLHF.

The genes are TRBV5-1 and TRBJ2-3, with a weak D call TRBD2 (7 bases). This CDR3 comprises 15 residues. V was pared by 4 bases and J by 2 bases, with 14 bases between. Germline CDR1 is SGHRS and CDR2 is YFSETQ. The CDR3 nucleotides are TGCGCCAGCAGCCGAGAGGGGGGGAACACAGATACGCAGTATTTT. This encodes CASSREGGNTDTQYF.